The clone carrying this T cell receptor beta chain has more than one count but fewer than ten. Its antigen is not known. The data derive from a study of post-analysis software for immune sequencing data. Study-wide results and limits: Roughly five TRBV segments were more frequent in patients than controls; TRBV5-6, TRBV5-1 and TRBV20-1 belonged to this group.

The TCR beta cDNA libraries contained unique molecular identifiers. From the PCR reads, TCRdb called clonotypes with MiXCR, one entry per CDR3 protein. Of about 810,000 distinct CDR3 sequences listed, around 50% are singletons. With 6 bases removed from V and 6 bases from J, the gap between germline ends came to 15 bases. The CDR3 length is 13 residues. CDR1 and CDR2 (germline): ENHRY, SYGVKD. Input material: blood. This TCR was recovered from a girl between 5 and 17 years old with multiple sclerosis. The genes are TRBV10-3 and TRBJ2-7; a weak D match, TRBD2 (6 bases). The CDR3 spells CAIRERDSSEQYF. The CDR3 DNA reads TGTGCCATCAGAGAACGGGACTCGAGCGAGCAGTACTTC.